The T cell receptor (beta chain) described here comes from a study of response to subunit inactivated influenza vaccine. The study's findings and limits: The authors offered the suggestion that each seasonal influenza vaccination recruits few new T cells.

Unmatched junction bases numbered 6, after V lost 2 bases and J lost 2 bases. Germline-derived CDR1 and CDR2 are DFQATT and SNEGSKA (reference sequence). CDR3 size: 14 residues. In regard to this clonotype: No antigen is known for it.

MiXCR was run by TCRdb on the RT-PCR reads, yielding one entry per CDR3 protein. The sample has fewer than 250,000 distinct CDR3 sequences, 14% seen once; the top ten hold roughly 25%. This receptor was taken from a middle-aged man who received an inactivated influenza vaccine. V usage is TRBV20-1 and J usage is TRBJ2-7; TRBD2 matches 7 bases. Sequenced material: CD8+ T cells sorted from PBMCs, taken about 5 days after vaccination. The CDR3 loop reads CSARPSGAAYEQYF. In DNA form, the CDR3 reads TGCAGTGCTAGACCCAGCGGGGCTGCCTACGAGCAGTACTTC.